A single T cell receptor beta chain is shown here with its context. The table lists this clonotype with a few counts. There is no known antigen for this receptor. The input lacks base qualities; no much larger clone sits a single base away. For CDR1 and CDR2, the germline V gene lists MDHEN and SYDVKM. The CDR3 runs 15 amino acids, cysteine and phenylalanine included. Only CDR3 DNA is held: 45 bases, read in frame from base 1. V is cut by 7 bases and J by 4 bases, and the space between the germline ends is 17 bases. The sample comes from a study of regulatory T cells in long-lasting Graves disease (dated by TCRdb to the early 2020s). General notes on the study: Newly diagnosed Graves' disease patients had taken antithyroid drugs for less than 3 months. Peripheral blood TCR sequencing and RNA sequencing compared persistent Graves' disease patients with newly diagnosed Graves' disease patients. The study was registered as a clinical trial and conducted in China. TCR sequencing covered around 13 persistent and some 20 newly diagnosed Graves' disease patients, 33 samples in total.

Libraries were constructed by multiplex PCR. Instrument on record: Illumina HiSeq 4000. To build TCR beta libraries, CDR3 regions were amplified by Arm-PCR using iRepertoire HTBI primers. Gel purification was performed on PCR products prior to sequencing. The original methods were these. Across samples, about 63 TRBV and 14 TRBJ segments were identified and used for gene usage analysis of CDR3 amino acid clonotypes. COPE and FqMerger were used to merge filtered high-quality paired reads into contigs. BLAST was used to align contigs to IMGT TRBV, TRBD and TRBJ reference genes, and CDR3 was defined according to IMGT. Highly expanded clones were defined as clonotypes with a frequency above 0.1%. Shannon entropy was used to measure repertoire diversity, and the Gini coefficient was used to measure V-J evenness. A clonotype was considered public if more than one individual shared it. The public reads were run again by TCRdb, first through fastp at Q25 and then through MiXCR, and only productive beta chains were kept. Records with the same CDR3 protein are collapsed into one entry carrying the most frequent genes and DNA. The V and J calls shown here were made by TCRdb, not taken from the authors' results. The table for this sample lists 450,000 to 600,000 distinct CDR3 sequences; 15% to 20% of them were counted only once. The top ten constitute 12% of the sample.

Reading the label with the study, this specimen's time point is: newly diagnosed GD, antithyroid drugs for less than 3 months. For both TCR sequencing and RNA sequencing, RNA was extracted from PBMCs in TRIzol. The diagnosis of Graves' disease followed American Thyroid Association guidelines. Recruitment of patients was carried out at an endocrinology department in Xi'an, China. From each patient, about 9.7 milliliters of peripheral blood was collected into an EDTA anticoagulant tube. Ficoll Paque Plus density gradient separation was used to isolate PBMCs, and no further T cell sorting was performed. An Agilent 2100 Bioanalyzer and agarose gel were used to check RNA quality, while a NanoDrop 2000 measured RNA concentration. The research as a whole found: Persistent patients shared more public clonotypes among themselves (2,741) than newly diagnosed patients did (about 1,000). Lower TCR Shannon entropy and fewer highly expanded clones were observed in persistent Graves' disease patients than in newly diagnosed patients, which suggested clonal expansion. TRBV28, TRBJ1-2 and TRBJ2-5 were preferentially used in persistent disease, while TRBV20-1 and TRBJ2-1 were favored in newly diagnosed disease. The authors acknowledged the small sample size as a limitation that may reduce accuracy. Sequencing and analysis were restricted to the TCR beta chain. The study examined only peripheral blood because the primary lesion, thyroid tissue, could not be accessed.

The sample also formed part of further work on T cells in Graves' hyperthyroidism and ophthalmopathy. The second publication reports: Stable Graves' hyperthyroidism was defined as no progression to ophthalmopathy during 18 months of follow-up. Hyperthyroidism patients were newly diagnosed, with disease duration under 2 months, and aged 18 to 65 years. Exclusion was applied to patients with uncontrolled infections, other autoimmune diseases, pregnancy or lactation. Clinical symptoms, serum thyroxine and TRAb, thyroid ultrasound, and orbital computed tomography formed the basis for the diagnoses. The TCR CDR3 was subjected to a first round of RT-PCR using the HTBI primer set and the Qiagen OneStep RT-PCR kit. Most expanded thyroid clonotypes (frequency above 0.001) were also detected in blood, suggesting blood repertoires may reflect thyroid immune responses. A model built on a 13 V-J signature distinguished ophthalmopathy from stable hyperthyroidism, reaching 87.88% sensitivity and around 81% specificity in cross-validation and 80%/75% in testing. In validation, the model predicted progression to ophthalmopathy with 55% to 71% sensitivity and 72.22% specificity, a median of 6.5 months before onset. TCR V-J signatures able to tell the groups apart were searched for in a discovery cohort of 90 to 100 patients, of whom around 42 had Graves' ophthalmopathy and 57 had stable Graves' hyperthyroidism. An independent validation cohort of around 19 hyperthyroidism patients and approximately 15 patients who later progressed to ophthalmopathy tested prospective prediction of ophthalmopathy. The 100 or so discovery patients were randomly split 7:3 into training and test sets. The study also compared thyroid tissue and blood T-cell repertoires from more than 5 Graves' hyperthyroidism patients. After sampling, hyperthyroidism patients received methimazole starting at 30 mg daily, and ophthalmopathy patients received high-dose intravenous methylprednisolone. Libraries were constructed in a second round of multiplex PCR, after which size selection and purification were performed. The libraries were sequenced on an Illumina HiSeq2000 using paired-end 100 bp reads. Raw data were processed with SOAPnuke, discarding reads with adapters, uncalled bases, mean Phred below 15, or no exact constant-primer or identifier match. High-quality paired reads were merged using COPE v1.2.5, and each unique nucleotide sequence was defined as a clonotype. Clonotypes were aligned to IMGT TRBV, TRBD and TRBJ reference segments using MiTCR v1.1. Analysis was restricted to V-J combinations with a frequency above 0.0001, which covered roughly 99% of repertoires. A TCS score was defined as the ratio of F50 (clonal expansion) to E x V (chaos), with BLOSUM62-based TCRdist applied between CDR3 peptides within each V-J. Welch's t-statistics and random forest reduced fewer than 550 V-J features to around 14, which were used in a naive Bayes classifier (R e1071). No statistical method was used to set the sample size in advance, and investigators knew the group allocation. The paper describes TCR Vbeta CDR3 sequencing of fewer than 150 peripheral blood samples, made up of roughly 45 ophthalmopathy patients, some 76 hyperthyroidism patients and 17 progressor patients.

This TCR was recovered from a man aged 40-50 years with Graves disease. Donor details come from another sample of the same person, matched by shared clones. The specimen was peripheral blood mononuclear cells (PBMCs), collected at new diagnosis, from a patient treated with antithyroid drugs. The V and J segments used are TRBV28 and TRBJ1-5; the best D guess is TRBD1, with 6 bases matching. CDR3 protein: CASTPGGRKNQPQHF. The base sequence is TGTGCCAGCACCCCGGGGGGGCGAAAGAATCAGCCCCAGCATTTT.